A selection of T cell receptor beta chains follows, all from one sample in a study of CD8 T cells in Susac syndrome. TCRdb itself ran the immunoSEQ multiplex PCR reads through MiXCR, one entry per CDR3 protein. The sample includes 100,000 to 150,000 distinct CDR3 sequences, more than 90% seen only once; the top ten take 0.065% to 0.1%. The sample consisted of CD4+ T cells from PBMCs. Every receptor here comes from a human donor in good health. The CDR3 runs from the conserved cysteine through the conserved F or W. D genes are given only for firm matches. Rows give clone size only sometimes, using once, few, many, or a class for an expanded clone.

DNA: TGTGCCAGCAGTGTGGGGGCAAACAATGAGCAGTTCTTC
CDR3: CASSVGANNEQFF
D: NA
size: NA
J: TRBJ2-1
V: TRBV25-1

DNA: TGTGCCAGTAGTCCCAGGACCTCCTACAATGAGCAGTTCTTC
CDR3: CASSPRTSYNEQFF
D: NA
size: NA
J: TRBJ2-1
V: TRBV19

DNA: TGTGCCAGCACCCAAATACAGGGGAAAGGCTCTGGGGCCAACGTCCTGACTTTC
CDR3: CASTQIQGKGSGANVLTF
D: TRBD1
size: NA
J: TRBJ2-6
V: TRBV7-9

DNA: TGTGCCAGCAGTCCCACTTCCAAGCTCCCCCTCCACTTT
CDR3: CASSPTSKLPLHF
D: NA
size: NA
J: TRBJ1-6
V: TRBV12-3/TRBV12-4

DNA: TGCAGTGCTAGAGATGGCTCGGGAGTCAGAGCTTTCTTT
CDR3: CSARDGSGVRAFF
D: NA
size: NA
J: TRBJ1-1
V: TRBV20-1

DNA: TGTGCCAGCTCACCGACGAGGGTCAACACTGAAGCTTTCTTT
CDR3: CASSPTRVNTEAFF
D: NA
size: NA
J: TRBJ1-1
V: TRBV18

DNA: TGCGCCAGCAGCTTGATGGAGCAACGGACCGGGGAGCTGTTTTTT
CDR3: CASSLMEQRTGELFF
D: NA
size: NA
J: TRBJ2-2
V: TRBV5-1

DNA: TGTGCCAGCAGTACAGTACCCTTCTCCCGGGTGCACACAGATACGCAGTATTTT
CDR3: CASSTVPFSRVHTDTQYF
D: NA
size: NA
J: TRBJ2-3
V: TRBV27

DNA: TGTGCCAGCAGCTTAGTGAGCGGCAGCACAGATACGCAGTATTTT
CDR3: CASSLVSGSTDTQYF
D: NA
size: NA
J: TRBJ2-3
V: TRBV7-2

DNA: TGCGCCAGCAGCGGAACCGGGACTAGCGGGGGAGATACGCAGTATTTT
CDR3: CASSGTGTSGGDTQYF
D: TRBD2
size: few
J: TRBJ2-3
V: TRBV5-1

DNA: TGTGCCAGCAGCACGGGTGGGAACCGACTCTGGGAGACCCAGTACTTC
CDR3: CASSTGGNRLWETQYF
D: NA
size: NA
J: TRBJ2-5
V: TRBV7-2

DNA: TGTGCCAGCAGTTATCAGGGAACCTACGAGCAGTACTTC
CDR3: CASSYQGTYEQYF
D: NA
size: NA
J: TRBJ2-7
V: TRBV6-6

DNA: TGCGCCAGCTCAGCGGGAGGGGACAATGAGCAGTTCTTC
CDR3: CASSAGGDNEQFF
D: TRBD2
size: NA
J: TRBJ2-1
V: TRBV10-1

DNA: TGCGCCAGCAGCAGGGACACAGGGGCGGATGAGCAGTTCTTC
CDR3: CASSRDTGADEQFF
D: TRBD1
size: once
J: TRBJ2-1
V: TRBV5-1

DNA: TGCAGTGCTCCCCGGACAGGGGGCCTCTACGAGCAGTACTTC
CDR3: CSAPRTGGLYEQYF
D: TRBD1
size: NA
J: TRBJ2-7
V: TRBV20-1

DNA: TGTGCCAGCAGTTTCGATTACAATGAGCAGTTCTTC
CDR3: CASSFDYNEQFF
D: NA
size: NA
J: TRBJ2-1
V: TRBV6-1

DNA: TGTGCCAGCAGCCACAGAGTTGGACTAGCGGGAGTTCTGCACGAGCAGTACTTC
CDR3: CASSHRVGLAGVLHEQYF
D: TRBD2
size: NA
J: TRBJ2-7
V: TRBV3-1

DNA: TGCGCCAGCAGCTTGGGTGGCGGATCTTATCAGCCCCAGCATTTT
CDR3: CASSLGGGSYQPQHF
D: NA
size: NA
J: TRBJ1-5
V: TRBV5-1

DNA: TGTGCCAGCAGCAAACTTATAGCGGGAGGTTTCCAGTTCTTC
CDR3: CASSKLIAGGFQFF
D: TRBD2
size: NA
J: TRBJ2-1
V: TRBV5-4

DNA: TGTGCCAGCAGCTTAGTGGACAGAAGCTCCTACGAGCAGTACTTC
CDR3: CASSLVDRSSYEQYF
D: NA
size: NA
J: TRBJ2-7
V: TRBV7-8

DNA: TGTGCCAGCTCCATAGGCCACGAGCAGTACTTC
CDR3: CASSIGHEQYF
D: NA
size: NA
J: TRBJ2-7
V: TRBV7-9

DNA: TGTGCCAGCAGGCCGACAGGACTCAATCAGCCCCAGCATTTT
CDR3: CASRPTGLNQPQHF
D: NA
size: NA
J: TRBJ1-5
V: TRBV27

DNA: TGCGCCAGCAGCCTAGCGGGAGGAGCAGATACGCAGTATTTT
CDR3: CASSLAGGADTQYF
D: TRBD2
size: NA
J: TRBJ2-3
V: TRBV5-1

DNA: TGCGCCAGCAGCTTGCATGGACGAAGCTACGAGCAGTACTTC
CDR3: CASSLHGRSYEQYF
D: NA
size: NA
J: TRBJ2-7
V: TRBV5-1

DNA: TGTGCCAGCAGTTACTCCCAGGGGGGATACACTGAAGCTTTCTTT
CDR3: CASSYSQGGYTEAFF
D: TRBD1
size: NA
J: TRBJ1-1
V: TRBV6-5

DNA: TGTGCCAGCAGAAATAGCGGGGTCTCCTACAATGAGCAGTTCTTC
CDR3: CASRNSGVSYNEQFF
D: TRBD2
size: NA
J: TRBJ2-1
V: TRBV7-2

DNA: TGTGCCAGCAGTTACTTGAATACAGGGGGCGCGGTGGATGAGCAGTTCTTC
CDR3: CASSYLNTGGAVDEQFF
D: TRBD1
size: NA
J: TRBJ2-1
V: TRBV6-5

DNA: TGTGCCAGCAGTCAACCTAGCGGGAGGAGTCTGGACGAGCAGTACTTC
CDR3: CASSQPSGRSLDEQYF
D: TRBD2
size: NA
J: TRBJ2-7
V: TRBV12-3/TRBV12-4

DNA: TGCAGCGTTGAAGGTCAGGAGAACACTGAAGCTTTCTTT
CDR3: CSVEGQENTEAFF
D: NA
size: NA
J: TRBJ1-1
V: TRBV29-1

DNA: TGTGCCAGTAGTATCCGGGGCAATGAGCAGTTCTTC
CDR3: CASSIRGNEQFF
D: NA
size: once
J: TRBJ2-1
V: TRBV19

DNA: TGTGCCAGCAGCTTACAAGCGGGAGAGTGGGATGAGCAGTTCTTC
CDR3: CASSLQAGEWDEQFF
D: TRBD2
size: NA
J: TRBJ2-1
V: TRBV7-8

DNA: TGTGCCAGTAGTACCCTCCTACGCAGCATCTACGAGCAGTACTTC
CDR3: CASSTLLRSIYEQYF
D: NA
size: NA
J: TRBJ2-7
V: TRBV19

DNA: TGCAGTGCTAGAGTGCCAGGAGACTCTGGAAACACCATATATTTT
CDR3: CSARVPGDSGNTIYF
D: NA
size: NA
J: TRBJ1-3
V: TRBV20-1

DNA: TGTGCCAGCGGACAGACAGGAGCCCGCTCCTACGAGCAGTACTTC
CDR3: CASGQTGARSYEQYF
D: NA
size: NA
J: TRBJ2-7
V: TRBV25-1

DNA: TGTGCCAGCAGCCAAGAAAGGTTGGGCTATGGCTACACCTTC
CDR3: CASSQERLGYGYTF
D: NA
size: once
J: TRBJ1-2
V: TRBV4-2

DNA: TGTGCCAGCAGCCAGGGACTAGCGGGAGTCGAGCAGTACTTC
CDR3: CASSQGLAGVEQYF
D: TRBD2
size: NA
J: TRBJ2-7
V: TRBV3-1

DNA: TGCAGCGTTGGAGTTAGCGGACGCACAGATACGCAGTATTTT
CDR3: CSVGVSGRTDTQYF
D: NA
size: NA
J: TRBJ2-3
V: TRBV29-1

DNA: TGCAGCGTTGCCGGGGGTCCGAACACCGGGGAGCTGTTTTTT
CDR3: CSVAGGPNTGELFF
D: NA
size: few
J: TRBJ2-2
V: TRBV29-1

DNA: TGTGCCAGCAGTTTCACGGGAGGGTACGCCTCTGGGGCCAACGTCCTGACTTTC
CDR3: CASSFTGGYASGANVLTF
D: TRBD2
size: NA
J: TRBJ2-6
V: TRBV7-9

DNA: TGTGCCAGCAGCTCGTCCGGGACTAGCGCCGGGGAGCTGTTTTTT
CDR3: CASSSSGTSAGELFF
D: TRBD2
size: NA
J: TRBJ2-2
V: TRBV7-9